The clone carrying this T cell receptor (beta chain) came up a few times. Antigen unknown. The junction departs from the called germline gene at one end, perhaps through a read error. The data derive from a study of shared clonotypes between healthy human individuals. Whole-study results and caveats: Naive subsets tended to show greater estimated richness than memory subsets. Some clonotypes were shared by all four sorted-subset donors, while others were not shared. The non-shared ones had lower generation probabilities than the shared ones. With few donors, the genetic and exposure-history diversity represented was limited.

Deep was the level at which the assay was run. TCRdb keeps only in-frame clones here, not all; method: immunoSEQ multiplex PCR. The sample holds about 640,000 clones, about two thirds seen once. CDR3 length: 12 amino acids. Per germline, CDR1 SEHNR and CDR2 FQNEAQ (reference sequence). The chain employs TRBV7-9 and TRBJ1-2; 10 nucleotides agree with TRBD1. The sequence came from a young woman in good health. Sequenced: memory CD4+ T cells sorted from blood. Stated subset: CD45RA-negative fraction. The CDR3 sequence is CASTILRDRGFF. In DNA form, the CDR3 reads TGTGCCAGCACCATACTCCGGGACAGGGGATTCTTC.